One and the same sample provided the 27 T cell receptor beta chains below, sequenced in a study of blood T cell repertoires in COVID-19. The assay was immunoSEQ multiplex PCR, and TCRdb's table has in-frame clones only and misses some. The top ten clones hold just over 9% of a sample with 65,000 to 80,000 clones, about nine tenths of them seen once. Specimen: peripheral blood. These receptors were collected from a human donor in a cohort sampled during active COVID-19.

In this sample, this clone turned up once. This chain connects TRBV5-1 to TRBJ1-2; 7 bases line up with TRBD1. Germline values: CDR1 SGHRS, CDR2 YFSETQ. With V trimmed by 4 bases and J by 4 bases, 7 bases remained unmatched. The CDR3 has 14 residues. CDR3 sequence: CASSETGFPYGYTF. CDR3 nucleotides: TGCGCCAGCAGCGAGACAGGGTTCCCCTATGGCTACACCTTC.

The CDR3 DNA reads as TGTGCCAGCGACAGGGGGGGCGAGCAGTACTTC. Translated: CASDRGGEQYF. The chain recombines TRBV2 with TRBJ2-7; TRBD1 agrees at 9 bases. V lost 8 bases and J lost 6; bases outside the gene matches: 2. CDR1 SNHLY and CDR2 FYNNEI come from the germline V gene. This CDR3 has 11 residues.

The chain employs TRBV5-1 and TRBJ2-3; 8 bases fit TRBD2. The CDR3 spans 15 residues. V was clipped by 3 bases and J by 4 bases; unmatched bases: 7. Germline assignment: CDR1 SGHRS and CDR2 YFSETQ. The CDR3 DNA is TGCGCCAGCAGCTCAGGACTAGCTAGCTCAGATACGCAGTATTTT. Protein sequence: CASSSGLASSDTQYF.

The CDR3 region has the DNA TGCGCCAACTCGACAGGGAAGATGGGATACGAGCAGTACTTC. As protein: CANSTGKMGYEQYF. This sequence joins TRBV10-1 and TRBJ2-7; 7 bases agree with TRBD1. Germline CDR1 and CDR2: WNHNN and SYGVQD (reference sequence). The CDR3 is made up of 14 amino acids. After removal of 10 bases from V and 4 bases from J, the junction contained 13 bases not matched to a gene.

The chain links TRBV2 to TRBJ2-7; 11 bases are a match to TRBD2. The CDR3 is 14 residues long. Germline values: CDR1 SNHLY, CDR2 FYNNEI. Trimming removed 5 bases from V and 5 bases from J; junction bases left unmatched: 5. CDR3 coding DNA: TGTGCCAGCAGTCTAGCGGGAGGATGGAACGAGCAGTACTTC. Translation gives CASSLAGGWNEQYF.

The gene calls are TRBV7-9 and TRBJ2-1; 9 bases are shared with TRBD1. The V segment lost 6 bases and the J segment 0 bases; nucleotides outside the gene matches: 3. This CDR3 is built from 15 residues. Germline V lookup: CDR1 SEHNR, CDR2 FQNEAQ (reference sequence). The CDR3: CASRRGQGSYNEQFF. In DNA form, the CDR3 reads TGTGCCAGCAGACGGGGACAGGGCTCCTACAATGAGCAGTTCTTC. The full variable domain, rest sourced from reference TRBV7-9 and TRBJ2-1, is DTGVSQNPRHKITKRGQNVTFRCDPISEHNRLYWYRQTLGQGPEFLTYFQNEAQLEKSRLLSDRFSAERPKGSFSTLEIQRTEQGDSAMYLCASRRGQGSYNEQFFGPGTRLTVL.

V gene TRBV19 combines with J gene TRBJ1-5, with D maybe TRBD1 (6 bases). The CDR3 runs 12 residues. The ends were cut back, 8 bases at V and 4 bases at J, with 9 bases in the middle. Germline V gene data show CDR1 as LNHDA and CDR2 as SQIVND (reference sequence). This chain's CDR3 is CASRQANQPQHF. In DNA, the CDR3 is TGTGCCAGTCGACAGGCTAATCAGCCCCAGCATTTT.

A single count supports this clone. The chain is built from TRBV30 and TRBJ1-6; 10 bases line up with TRBD1. V trimming: 3 bases; J trimming: 8 bases; junction bases outside the gene matches: 16. From germline, CDR1 is GTSNPN and CDR2 SVGIG (reference sequence). The CDR3 is 18 residues long. The CDR3 DNA is TGTGCCTGGAGGCAGAGCCCGGGACAGGGGTGGGGATATTCACCCCTCCACTTT. This translates into CAWRQSPGQGWGYSPLHF.

V gene TRBV5-1 combines with J gene TRBJ2-1, with TRBD2 matching over 10 bases. The V gene end was trimmed by 4 bases and the J gene end by 0 bases; junction bases not matched to a gene: 7. The CDR3 totals 17 residues. Germline V gene sequence: CDR1 SGHRS, CDR2 YFSETQ. CDR3 coding DNA: TGCGCCAGCAGCCCAGGACTAGCGGTAAGCTCCTACAATGAGCAGTTCTTC. This translates into CASSPGLAVSSYNEQFF.

V usage is TRBV24-1 and J usage is TRBJ2-2; D is perhaps TRBD2 (5 bases). V was pared by 7 bases and J by 4 bases, with 12 bases between. Germline V lookup: CDR1 KGHDR, CDR2 SFDVKD. This CDR3 is built from 14 residues. CDR3 amino acids: CATRGNSGTGELFF. The DNA for the CDR3 is TGTGCCACCAGGGGGAACAGCGGCACCGGGGAGCTGTTTTTT.

The V call is TRBV7-8, the J call TRBJ2-7, with TRBD2 matching over 11 bases. CDR3 size: 18 residues. V was clipped by 3 bases and J by 5 bases; unmatched bases: 15. CDR1 and CDR2 from the germline V gene are SGHVS and FQNEAQ. The CDR3 protein is CASSFPMTSGEARDEQYF. The CDR3 nucleotides read TGTGCCAGCAGCTTTCCAATGACTAGCGGGGAGGCCCGGGACGAGCAGTACTTC.

The gene calls are TRBV4-1 and TRBJ2-7; 8 bases are a match to TRBD2. Germline CDR1 MGHRA, CDR2 YSYEKL. The CDR3 has 19 amino acids. The J segment lost 3 bases and the V segment lost 2 bases, leaving 18 bases of the junction unmatched. This CDR3 reads CASSQTLGGRTSLHYEQYF. The CDR3 bases are TGCGCCAGCAGCCAAACACTCGGCGGAAGGACTAGCCTACACTACGAGCAGTACTTC.

The chain employs TRBV4-3 and TRBJ2-3, with 10 positions matching TRBD1. Per the germline V gene, CDR1 is LGHNA and CDR2 is YSLEER. Trimming removed 4 bases from V and 2 bases from J; junction bases left unmatched: 3. The CDR3 is 15 amino acids. DNA for the CDR3: TGCGCCAGCAGCCGAGGACAGGGGGTCACAGATACGCAGTATTTT. Translated, it gives CASSRGQGVTDTQYF.

The chain combines TRBV5-6 with TRBJ2-5, with 7 bases identical to TRBD1. With 1 base clipped from V and 4 bases from J, the junction kept 1 base outside the gene matches. The germline CDR1 and CDR2 sequences are SGHDT and YYEEEE. This CDR3 is built from 13 residues. The CDR3 sequence: CASSLTGAETQYF. For the CDR3, the DNA is TGTGCCAGCAGCTTGACAGGGGCAGAGACCCAGTACTTC.

This clone was recorded a few times. The chain carries TRBV18 and TRBJ2-7; 8 bases match TRBD1. J gave up 2 bases and V 3 bases, and 6 bases lay outside the gene matches. Germline CDR1 KGHSH, CDR2 LQKENI. The CDR3 extends over 15 amino acids. This chain's CDR3 is CASSPGGTGAYEQYF. CDR3 DNA sequence: TGTGCCAGCTCACCGGGCGGGACAGGAGCCTACGAGCAGTACTTC. Variable domain in full (rest from reference TRBV18 and TRBJ2-7): NAGVMQNPRHLVRRRGQEARLRCSPMKGHSHVYWYRQLPEEGLKFMVYLQKENIIDESGMPKERFSAEFPKEGPSILRIQQVVRGDSAAYFCASSPGGTGAYEQYFGPGTRLTVT.

The chain joins TRBV10-1 to TRBJ1-2, with 8 bases lining up with TRBD1. In germline, CDR1 is WNHNN, CDR2 SYGVQD (reference sequence). V gave up 6 bases and J gave up 2 bases; unmatched junction bases: 5. The CDR3 runs to 14 residues. In DNA form, the CDR3 reads TGCGCCAGCAGGGGACAGGAGCCAAACTATGGCTACACCTTC. This codes for CASRGQEPNYGYTF.

V is TRBV4-3 and J is TRBJ2-1; tentative D call: TRBD1 (5 bases). Trimming left V 0 bases short and J 9 bases short, with 9 bases between. Germline V CDR1 and CDR2: LGHNA, YSLEER. The CDR3 is 13 residues long. This CDR3 reads CASSQEGAGEQFF. CDR3 bases: TGCGCCAGCAGCCAAGAAGGGGCCGGTGAGCAGTTCTTC.

The chain carries TRBV6-2 or TRBV6-3 and TRBJ2-1; TRBD1 agrees at 8 bases. The germline V gene has CDR1 MNHEY and CDR2 SVGEGT. This CDR3 is 13 amino acids long. The trim removed 1 base at V and 15 bases at J, leaving 8 bases unmatched. The CDR3 protein is CASSYLSGQGTFF. The DNA for the CDR3 is TGTGCCAGCAGTTACTTATCAGGACAGGGTACGTTCTTC.

J is TRBJ2-7 and V is TRBV6-5; TRBD1 aligns across 12 bases. The length of the CDR3 is 14 residues. CDR1 MNHEY and CDR2 SVGAGI come from the germline V gene. Trimming at V came to 6 bases and at J to 6 bases, leaving 6 bases not matched to a gene. The CDR3 region is CASSRRDRGLEQYF. CDR3 bases: TGTGCCAGCAGCCGCCGGGACAGGGGGCTCGAGCAGTACTTC.

The chain combines TRBV5-8 with TRBJ2-7, with 7 positions matching TRBD1. The V gene's germline CDR1 is SGHTS and CDR2 YDEGEE. The CDR3 runs to 13 residues. The J segment lost 3 bases and the V segment lost 4 bases, leaving 4 bases of the junction unmatched. CDR3 coding DNA: TGTGCCAGCAGCCGGGGACAGCTCTACGAGCAGTACTTC. It codes for CASSRGQLYEQYF.

The J gene is TRBJ2-4, the V gene TRBV28, with 9 bases that match TRBD2. Germline values: CDR1 MDHEN, CDR2 SYDVKM. This CDR3 is 14 amino acids long. J gave up 7 bases and V 5 bases, and 6 bases lay outside the gene matches. CDR3 nucleotides: TGTGCCAGCAGTCCCGGACTAGCGTGGAACATTCAGTACTTC. It is translated as CASSPGLAWNIQYF.

This chain connects TRBV6-2 or TRBV6-3 to TRBJ2-7, with 8 bases fitting TRBD2. CDR3 length: 16 residues. Germline loops: CDR1 MNHEY, CDR2 SVGEGT. V lost 5 bases and J lost 1; bases outside the gene matches: 10. Written as DNA, the CDR3 is TGTGCCAGCAGTCGTATAGCGGGAACGGAGTCCTACGAGCAGTACTTC. Translating gives CASSRIAGTESYEQYF.

J is TRBJ2-3 and V is TRBV7-8, with 13 bases identical to TRBD2. Germline V gene lookup returns CDR1 SGHVS and CDR2 FQNEAQ. V lost 5 bases, J lost 6 bases, and 8 bases stayed unmatched. This CDR3 region has 16 residues. The CDR3 sequence: CASSHGLAGATDTQYF. The CDR3 DNA follows: TGTGCCAGCAGCCACGGACTAGCGGGAGCGACGGATACGCAGTATTTT.

J is TRBJ2-1 and V is TRBV14, with D possibly matching TRBD2 (6 bases). Germline assignment: CDR1 SGHDN and CDR2 FVKESK. V lost 9 bases and J lost 7, with 13 bases in between. CDR3 length: 12 residues. CDR3 sequence: CASREEGNEQFF. The CDR3 bases are TGTGCCAGTCGAGAGGAGGGAAATGAGCAGTTCTTC.

Worth noting for this clone: Mismatch with germline at one junction end may stem from a read error. This sample also contains other DNA sequences that code for the same CDR3. V and J are TRBV7-6 and TRBJ2-7; 7 bases match TRBD1. This CDR3 contains 13 residues. CDR1 is SGHVS and CDR2 is FNYEAQ in the germline V gene. CDR3 sequence (DNA): TGTGCCAGCAGTTTAGAGGGGGCGAGGGAGCAGTACTTC. It yields the protein CASSLEGAREQYF.

The J gene is TRBJ2-1, the V gene TRBV4-3; 7 nucleotides align to TRBD1. V trimming: 4 bases; J trimming: 6 bases; junction bases outside the gene matches: 6. Germline V CDR1 and CDR2: LGHNA, YSLEER. The CDR3 is 14 residues long. CDR3 region: CASSPRTGLNEQFF. The CDR3, as DNA: TGCGCCAGCAGCCCCAGGACAGGTCTCAATGAGCAGTTCTTC.

This chain's CDR3 is CASSTQTQGPSGANVLTF. The CDR3 DNA reads as TGCGCCAGCAGCACCCAAACCCAGGGGCCTTCTGGGGCCAACGTCCTGACTTTC. The chain is built from TRBV4-3 and TRBJ2-6; a weak D match, TRBD1 (6 bases). This CDR3 is built from 18 residues. V was clipped by 5 bases and J by 1 base, with 18 bases between them. The germline CDR1 and CDR2 sequences are LGHNA and YSLEER.